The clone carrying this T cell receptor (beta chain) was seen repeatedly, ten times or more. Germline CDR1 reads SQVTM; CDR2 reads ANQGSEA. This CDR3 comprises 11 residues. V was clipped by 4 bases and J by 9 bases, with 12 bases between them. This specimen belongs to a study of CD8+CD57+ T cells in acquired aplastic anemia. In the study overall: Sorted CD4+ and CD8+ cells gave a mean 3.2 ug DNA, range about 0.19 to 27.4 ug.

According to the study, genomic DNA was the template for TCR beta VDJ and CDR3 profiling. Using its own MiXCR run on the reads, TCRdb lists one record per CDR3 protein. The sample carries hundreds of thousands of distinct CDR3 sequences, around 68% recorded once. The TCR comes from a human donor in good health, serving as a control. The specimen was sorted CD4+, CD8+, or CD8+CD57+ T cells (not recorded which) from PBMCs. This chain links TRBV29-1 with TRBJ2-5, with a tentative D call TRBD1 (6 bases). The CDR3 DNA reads TGCAGCGTTGCGGACGAGGGGGCCCAGTACTTC. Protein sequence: CSVADEGAQYF.